This passage covers 22 T cell receptor beta chains from one sample sequenced in a study of shared clonotypes between healthy human individuals. Profiling relied on immunoSEQ multiplex PCR, and the TCRdb table lists in-frame clones only, not all of them. The sample has roughly 2,500,000 clones, over 85% seen once. What was sequenced was naive CD4+ T cells from PBMCs. As for subset: CD45RA+ positively selected. These receptors were taken from a man aged 18 to 30 in good health. Some clones in this sample may be carry-over from other donors' samples.

The V and J genes are TRBV6-5 and TRBJ2-5, with D perhaps assigned TRBD1 or TRBD2 (5 bases each). This CDR3 has 12 residues. V was cut by 8 bases and J by 7 bases, with 14 bases left in between. Germline loops: CDR1 MNHEY, CDR2 SVGAGI. The CDR3, as DNA: TGTGCCAGCTCTGGGGGAGTTGGGACCCAGTACTTC. Translating it yields CASSGGVGTQYF.

The rearrangement links TRBV19 to TRBJ1-2, with D unresolved. V lost 5 bases to trimming and J lost 1 base, with 14 bases between them. The length of the CDR3 is 15 residues. The germline V gene encodes CDR1 LNHDA and CDR2 SQIVND (reference sequence). The CDR3 nucleotides read TGTGCCAGTAGTCGGGGATCCTTCTATAACTATGGCTACACCTTC. This gives the protein CASSRGSFYNYGYTF.

This rearrangement joins TRBV28 to TRBJ1-5; D is unresolved. CDR1 is MDHEN and CDR2 is SYDVKM in the germline V gene. The V gene lost 6 bases and the J gene lost 2 bases, with 14 bases spanning the gap. There are 15 residues in the CDR3. CDR3 nucleotides: TGTGCCAGCAGCCCCATTCTAGATCGCAATCAGCCCCAGCATTTT. Residues: CASSPILDRNQPQHF.

This chain links TRBV9 with TRBJ2-1; tentative D call: TRBD1 (6 bases). This CDR3 contains 17 residues. Trimming took off 3 bases at V and 4 bases at J, with 20 bases between the two ends. Per the germline V gene, CDR1 is SGDLS and CDR2 is YYNGEE. As DNA, the CDR3 is TGTGCCAGCAGCGAGGGGGTAAGGGCTAGCAGATACAATGAGCAGTTCTTC. Translated, it gives CASSEGVRASRYNEQFF.

This chain uses TRBV7-2 with TRBJ2-5; TRBD1 or TRBD2 may be the D gene (5 bases each). With 1 base removed from V and 4 bases from J, the gap between germline ends came to 13 bases. Looked up from germline, CDR1 is SGHTA and CDR2 is FQGNSA. This CDR3 has 15 residues. This CDR3 is CASSLGGIEAETQYF. DNA for the CDR3: TGTGCCAGCAGCTTAGGGGGGATCGAGGCAGAGACCCAGTACTTC.

This clone was observed once. This sequence joins TRBV6-6 and TRBJ2-1; 10 nucleotides agree with TRBD2. From germline, CDR1 is MNHNY and CDR2 SVGAGI (reference sequence). V trimming: 6 bases; J trimming: 7 bases; junction bases outside the gene matches: 12. The length of the CDR3 is 16 residues. CDR3 coding DNA: TGTGCCAGCAGCCGAATGGTCCTAGCGGGAGAAAATGAGCAGTTCTTC. Translating it yields CASSRMVLAGENEQFF.

This rearrangement joins TRBV5-4 to TRBJ2-1, with 7 bases that match TRBD1. The CDR3 consists of 13 residues. The junction had 3 bases not matched to a gene; V was cut back by 4 bases and J by 5 bases. The germline V gene has CDR1 SGHNT and CDR2 YYREEE (reference sequence). The CDR3 spells CASSGGQHNEQFF. The CDR3, as DNA: TGTGCCAGCAGCGGGGGACAGCACAATGAGCAGTTCTTC.

The chain has TRBV7-2 and TRBJ2-7, with unresolved D. The CDR3 length is 14 residues. The germline V and J ends were trimmed by 4 bases and 0 bases, with 10 bases remaining between them. Germline V lookup: CDR1 SGHTA, CDR2 FQGNSA. The CDR3: CASSWTSSSYEQYF. The DNA of the CDR3 is TGTGCCAGCAGCTGGACCTCAAGCTCCTACGAGCAGTACTTC.

This chain joins TRBV7-9 and TRBJ1-1, with D maybe TRBD1 (5 bases). V was pared by 4 bases and J by 1 base, with 13 bases between. CDR3 length: 15 residues. In germline, CDR1 is SEHNR, CDR2 FQNEAQ (reference sequence). The CDR3 is CASSYPGRANTEAFF. CDR3 nucleotides: TGTGCCAGCAGCTACCCAGGGAGGGCGAACACTGAAGCTTTCTTT. Drawing the rest from reference TRBV7-9 and TRBJ1-1, the complete variable domain is DTGVSQNPRHKITKRGQNVTFRCDPISEHNRLYWYRQTLGQGPEFLTYFQNEAQLEKSRLLSDRFSAERPKGSFSTLEIQRTEQGDSAMYLCASSYPGRANTEAFFGQGTRLTVV.

This clone came up a few times. The V call is TRBV14, the J call TRBJ2-2, with 9 bases identical to TRBD2. Germline-derived CDR1 and CDR2 are SGHDN and FVKESK. The CDR3 length is 18 residues. V shed 3 bases and J 4 bases; nucleotides not matched to a gene: 12. The CDR3 sequence is CASSHTTGLAGTTGELFF. CDR3 nucleotides: TGTGCCAGCAGCCACACCACAGGGCTAGCGGGAACCACCGGGGAGCTGTTTTTT.

The chain employs TRBV4-1 and TRBJ2-1; D call uncertain. V lost 3 bases and J lost 2, with 2 bases in between. The CDR3 is made up of 12 amino acids. The germline gives CDR1 MGHRA, CDR2 YSYEKL. The CDR3 loop reads CASSHPYNEQFF. The DNA of the CDR3 is TGCGCCAGCAGCCACCCCTACAATGAGCAGTTCTTC.

This clone was observed once. The chain joins TRBV7-8 to TRBJ1-5; D perhaps matches TRBD1 (6 bases). Germline CDR1 is SGHVS and CDR2 is FQNEAQ. Trimming cost V 5 bases and J 6 bases, with 20 bases left between them. The CDR3 has 16 residues. CDR3 sequence reads: CASSKYDRFSGQPQHF. CDR3 in DNA: TGTGCCAGCAGCAAATACGACAGGTTCTCCGGTCAGCCCCAGCATTTT. Full variable domain (outside the CDR3, taken from reference TRBV7-8 and TRBJ1-5): GAGVSQSPRYKVAKRGQDVALRCDPISGHVSLFWYQQALGQGPEFLTYFQNEAQLDKSGLPSDRFFAERPEGSVSTLKIQRTQQEDSAVYLCASSKYDRFSGQPQHFGDGTRLSIL.

This sequence joins TRBV5-8 and TRBJ2-1; D call uncertain. The germline V gene has CDR1 SGHTS and CDR2 YDEGEE. The CDR3 has 13 residues. Trimming pared 4 bases from V and 8 bases from J, leaving 13 bases between. Here the CDR3 reads CASSLYHVHEQFF. In DNA form, the CDR3 reads TGTGCCAGCAGCCTATACCATGTGCATGAGCAGTTCTTC.

The genes are TRBV19 and TRBJ2-3; 9 nucleotides agree with TRBD1. CDR3 length: 15 amino acids. The trim removed 2 bases at V and 7 bases at J, leaving 7 bases unmatched. The germline gives CDR1 LNHDA, CDR2 SQIVND (reference sequence). The CDR3: CASSITGTGPNTQYF. The CDR3 coding sequence is TGTGCCAGTAGTATAACCGGGACAGGGCCCAATACGCAGTATTTT.

The rearrangement uses TRBV25-1 and TRBJ1-2, with D tentatively TRBD1 (5 bases). Deletions cut 0 bases from V and 4 bases from J, with 15 bases between. Germline V gives CDR1 MGHDK, CDR2 SYGVNS. This CDR3 comprises 16 residues. The DNA for the CDR3 is TGTGCCAGCAGTGAATATTGGACACCGAAGAGCTATGGCTACACCTTC. This translates into CASSEYWTPKSYGYTF.

The chain links TRBV2 to TRBJ2-1; maybe TRBD2 (6 bases). Trimming cost V 6 bases and J 1 base, with 13 bases left between them. Germline CDR1 is SNHLY and CDR2 is FYNNEI. This CDR3 is 15 amino acids long. For the CDR3, the DNA is TGTGCCAGCAGGCGCGGGACGGAATCCTACAATGAGCAGTTCTTC. It yields the protein CASRRGTESYNEQFF.

This chain uses TRBV11-2 with TRBJ2-7; D gene uncertain. The V gene lost 1 base and the J gene lost 0 bases, with 10 bases spanning the gap. The CDR3 runs to 15 residues. The germline V gene has CDR1 SGHAT and CDR2 FQNNGV. As DNA, the CDR3 is TGTGCCAGCAGCTTAGCCCCAGCTACCTCCTACGAGCAGTACTTC. It encodes CASSLAPATSYEQYF.

A remark on this clone: The same CDR3 also results from other DNA sequences found in this sample. The CDR3 here is CASSLVSEQFF. The CDR3 nucleotides read TGTGCCAGCAGCTTAGTTAGTGAGCAGTTCTTC. The chain carries TRBV7-9 and TRBJ2-1; D not certain. The CDR3 covers 11 residues. V lost 1 base, J lost 9 bases, and 4 bases lay in between. Germline CDR1 SEHNR, CDR2 FQNEAQ (reference sequence).

The chain recombines TRBV11-1 with TRBJ2-5; 12 bases are shared with TRBD2. The trim removed 2 bases at V and 5 bases at J, leaving 3 bases unmatched. The CDR3 is made up of 15 amino acids. Germline loops: CDR1 SGHAT, CDR2 FQDESV (reference sequence). The CDR3 protein is CASSLRLAGVETQYF. CDR3 nucleotide sequence: TGTGCCAGCAGCTTACGACTAGCGGGAGTCGAGACCCAGTACTTC.

The V and J genes are TRBV5-1 and TRBJ2-5, with D maybe TRBD2 (6 bases). Germline CDR1 and CDR2: SGHRS and YFSETQ. This CDR3 is 14 amino acids long. V was shortened by 0 bases and J by 3 bases, with 9 bases between the two germline ends. Here the CDR3 reads CASSLGAGKETQYF. Written as DNA, the CDR3 is TGCGCCAGCAGCTTGGGGGCGGGAAAAGAGACCCAGTACTTC.

The J gene is TRBJ1-4, the V gene TRBV30, with a weak D call TRBD1 (6 bases). V gave up 0 bases and J gave up 0 bases, with 11 bases separating them. The germline V gene has CDR1 GTSNPN and CDR2 SVGIG (reference sequence). The CDR3 contains 16 residues. The chain's CDR3 is CAWSVRTAATNEKLFF. The CDR3, as DNA: TGTGCCTGGAGTGTAAGGACAGCAGCAACTAATGAAAAACTGTTTTTT. Using reference TRBV30 and TRBJ1-4 for the parts outside the CDR3, the full variable domain is SQTIHQWPATLVQPVGSPLSLECTVEGTSNPNLYWYRQAAGRGLQLLFYSVGIGQISSEVPQNLSASRPQDRQFILSSKKLLLSDSGFYLCAWSVRTAATNEKLFFGSGTQLSVL.

Concerning this clone: Other nucleotide sequences in the sample specify the same CDR3. The chain links TRBV11-3 to TRBJ2-2; D ambiguous. With 5 bases removed from V and 2 bases from J, the gap between germline ends came to 9 bases. The CDR3 has 14 amino acids. The germline gives CDR1 SGHNT, CDR2 YENEEA. For the CDR3, the DNA is TGTGCCAGCAGCGCTGGGCCAAACACCGGGGAGCTGTTTTTT. Encoded protein: CASSAGPNTGELFF.